Given below is one TCR beta chain in context. In this sample, this clone turned up once. Its binding antigen is unknown. Qualities for individual bases were not recorded, and no much larger clone is one base off. The cohort comprised several hundred healthy bone marrow donors. At the time of sampling, all cohort members were nominally healthy, though unrecorded immune exposures were likely present. The donor tested CMV seronegative and was one of the 352 seronegative cohort members. A peripheral blood sample was provided by each donor, and peripheral blood mononuclear cells were used for TCR beta sequencing. The Qiagen DNeasy Blood Extraction Kit was used to extract genomic DNA from the blood cell samples. V loses 4 bases, J loses 2 bases, and the germline ends lie 13 bases apart. The CDR3 contains 15 residues, cysteine and phenylalanine counted. Here the CDR3 DNA is all that survives: 45 bases in frame from base 1. The germline V gene sets CDR1 to SGHRS and CDR2 to YFSETQ.

This sample is drawn from a study of cytomegalovirus exposure and HLA in healthy donors (dated by TCRdb to 2016 to 2017). Background on the whole study: An earlier analysis of around 600 of the donors reported roughly 270 Gb of sequence data and some 120 million unique TCR beta sequences from some 180 million T cells. An early release covering about 600 HLA-typed donors comprised about 300 gigabases of sequencing data and tens of millions of unique TCR sequences. Of the approximately 400 genotyped donors, about 80% fell in the genetic ancestry cluster associated with self-reported Caucasian donors. The study aimed to test whether cataloging public T cell receptors could reveal signatures of past pathogen exposure. The T cell repertoires of around 670 subjects were profiled by immunosequencing and related to cytomegalovirus serostatus. Along with the roughly 670-subject first cohort, a separate validation cohort of over a hundred different subjects was used. To predict cytomegalovirus infection status, the study combined high-throughput TCR immunosequencing, statistical association of individual TCRs with disease status, and machine learning. A later analysis re-examined previously published TCR beta repertoires from about 670 donors and added high-resolution HLA genotyping to investigate patterns of TCR occurrence. Rather than drawing on any new phenotypic data, the later analysis identified candidate immune exposures from TCR beta sequences and the way those sequences occurred across donors. In an earlier analysis of several hundred of the donors, high-throughput TCR beta sequencing was used to judge whether each TCR beta V gene segment behaved as functional or pseudogenic. Donor age, sex, ethnicity and CMV serostatus were compiled together with the repertoire data. A later genetic analysis used genome-wide SNP genotypes for about 65% of the 666 donors, treating that subset as a discovery cohort. Every discovery cohort repertoire had been produced on one sequencing platform. HLA typing covered class I and class II loci at four-digit resolution. The number of donors typed differed by locus, with roughly 620-630 for A, B, C, DRB1 and DQB1, around 560 for DQA1, 606 for DPA1, and around 450 for DPB1. Roughly 5 DR-DQ haplotypes were treated as single units for association and clustering because of strong linkage in the cohort. Among 398 genotyped donors of the cohort, an average of about 240,000 unique TCR beta nucleotide sequences were sequenced per donor, 15% to 20% of them non-productive. Summary of the overall study and its limitations: In a later analysis, several top co-occurrence clusters were reported to appear linked to parvovirus B19, influenza, CMV and Epstein-Barr virus. Sequencing depth was assumed to be roughly uniform across donors in the presence/absence analyses, though that assumption may not hold. In an earlier analysis of 587 of the donors, most TCR beta V segments appeared in productive rearrangements about 90% or about 30% of the time, broadly matching IMGT annotations. Because HLA typing was unavailable for some donors at each locus, only the typed subset was used in association tests. A few of the identified cytomegalovirus-associated TCR beta chains were confirmed in vitro to be specific for cytomegalovirus antigens. A further reported finding was that TCR beta sequences accurately predicted the HLA-A and HLA-B alleles for most subjects in the first cohort. Most TCR sequences were seen in very few donors, while some public TCRs were found in many individuals. This cohort had only TCR beta chains sequenced, and the lack of alpha or paired-chain data limited which features could be detected. Strong co-occurrence of HLA alleles, especially DR and DQ, made assigning TCR associations to individual alleles difficult. In a later analysis, TCR association rates were found to vary across HLA loci, with the most associated TCRs seen for DRB1 alleles and the fewest for HLA-C alleles. The study gave a list of 150 to 200 TCR beta chains associated with cytomegalovirus. For the cohort, immune exposure information was limited to CMV serostatus. The authors suggested that the approach could potentially be extended to other disease states and immunological phenotypes. The sequencing pipeline was judged likely to have produced a cluster of highly shared sequence variants as a technical artifact. A later analysis found that most CMV-associated TCR beta chains appeared HLA-restricted, with HLA associations seemingly driven largely by CMV exposure. Some IMGT-functional V segments, including TRBV6-2 and TRBV6-3, could not be distinguished by the 87-base-pair reads and were therefore excluded. In both the original and validation cohorts, the classifier was reported to diagnose cytomegalovirus status with high specificity and sensitivity. In a later genetic analysis, a missense DCLRE1C variant was associated with V-gene and J-gene trimming of TCR beta chains, and the association was replicated in an independent cohort. In a later analysis, HLA-associated TCR beta chains showed more clonal expansion and lower generation probabilities than non-associated chains that were equally common. The earlier analysis of 587 of the donors excluded roughly 16 rarely observed V segments, including chromosome 9 orphons, because counts were too low. At a false discovery rate of 0.05, a later analysis linked 16,951 TCR beta sequences to specific HLA alleles. According to a later genetic analysis, donors in an Asian-associated ancestry cluster had fewer N-insertions in productive TCRs than the roughly 660-donor mean. Linkage disequilibrium might explain the correlated functional status among segregating V segments, but an unknown experimental factor could not be ruled out.

The protocol used for the library was the immunoSEQ multiplex PCR assay. The multiplex PCR relied on a mix of 60 forward primers for TCR Vbeta segments and 13 reverse primers for TCR Jbeta segments. Amplification of the CDR3 region of rearranged TCR beta genes was performed with a multiplex PCR assay on genomic DNA. The Illumina HiSeq System was used to sequence the amplified TCR beta libraries as 87-base-pair reads. Per the original workflow: In a later analysis, some 80 million unique TCR beta chains were counted across the approximately 640 repertoires, and about 9.9 million of these chains were shared by at least two donors. Raw reads were error-corrected and collapsed into unique sequences with a nearest-neighbor algorithm that merged closely related sequences to remove PCR and sequencing errors. V, D and J gene segments were assigned by aligning CDR3 sequences to IMGT reference sequences. Each retained sequence needed at least a six-nucleotide match to both a V gene segment and a J gene segment. A rearrangement was called productive if the CDR3 had no stop codons and remained in frame with V and J, and every other rearrangement was called non-productive. CDR3 was defined by IMGT convention, running from the second conserved V-encoded cysteine to the conserved J-encoded phenylalanine. The earlier analysis of about 570 of the donors excluded any sequence lacking an unambiguous match to a single V gene segment. An earlier analysis of a few hundred of the donors called V segments functional above 56.7% productive rearrangements and segregating when the between-donor standard deviation exceeded 5%. A statistical classification framework was built for diagnosing cytomegalovirus status from the catalog of TCR beta chain sequences. V and J gene assignment, in a later analysis, came from comparing TCR nucleotide sequences with IMGT/GENE-DB human TR gene sequences. In a later analysis, CDR3 sequences and most-parsimonious VDJ recombination scenarios were assigned using the TCRdist pipeline. In a later analysis, each TCR beta chain was defined by its CDR3 amino acid sequence together with its V-gene family, and reads without a unique V-gene family were excluded. In a later analysis, several hundred highly shared, low-generation-probability nucleotide sequences were removed to address suspected cross-contamination and a sequencing artifact. A later analysis calculated a clonal expansion index for each public chain from normalized within-repertoire ranks of inferred template counts. In a later analysis, generation probabilities were computed with a VDJ recombination model fitted to out-of-frame rearrangements, and the resulting probabilities were checked against IGoR. In a later analysis, hypergeometric tests were used to score TCR-TCR, TCR-HLA and TCR-CMV co-occurrence, with a repertoire-size bias correction applied to TCR pairs. A later analysis estimated false discovery rates by permuting HLA or CMV assignments 20 times. In a later analysis, co-occurring TCRs were grouped with DBSCAN, and TCRdist sequence similarity was added when clustering was performed within HLA-allele-positive subsets. Repertoires with fewer than 30,000 or more than 120,000 public chains were left out of co-occurrence clustering, as were five repertoires with anomalous nucleotide sharing. This is the immuneACCESS table as TCRdb keeps it, with only in-frame sequences that have V and J called. A part of the clones is gone; compared with another copy, unresolved V genes explain less than half, and the rest is unexplained. The V and J calls and clone size were taken over from that table, and D and trimming were inferred from the DNA. This sample lists around 99,000 clones; around three quarters were detected once. 7.8% of the sample lies in the top ten.

The sequenced sample was PBMCs. The chain joins TRBV5-1 to TRBJ1-5, with the D gene not clear enough to name. The source is a man between 25 and 39 years old in good health and CMV-seronegative. CDR3 protein: CASSPRGEGNQPQHF. The DNA sequence is given as TGCGCCAGCAGCCCCCGGGGAGAAGGCAATCAGCCCCAGCATTTT. The full variable domain, with segments outside the CDR3 supplied by the reference TRBV5-1 and TRBJ1-5 proteins, appears as KAGVTQTPRYLIKTRGQQVTLSCSPISGHRSVSWYQQTPGQGLQFLFEYFSETQRNKGNFPGRFSGRQFSNSRSEMNVSTLELGDSALYLCASSPRGEGNQPQHFGDGTRLSIL.